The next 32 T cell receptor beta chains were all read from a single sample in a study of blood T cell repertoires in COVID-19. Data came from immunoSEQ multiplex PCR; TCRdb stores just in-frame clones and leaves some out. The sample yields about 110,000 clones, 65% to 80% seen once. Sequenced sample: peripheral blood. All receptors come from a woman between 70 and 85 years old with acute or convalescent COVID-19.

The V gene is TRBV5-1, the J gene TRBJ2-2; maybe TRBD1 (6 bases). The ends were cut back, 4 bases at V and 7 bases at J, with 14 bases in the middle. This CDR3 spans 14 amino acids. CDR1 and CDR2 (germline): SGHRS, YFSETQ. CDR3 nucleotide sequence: TGCGCCAGCAGCCAGCCACAGGGTGGCGGGGAGCTGTTTTTT. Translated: CASSQPQGGGELFF.

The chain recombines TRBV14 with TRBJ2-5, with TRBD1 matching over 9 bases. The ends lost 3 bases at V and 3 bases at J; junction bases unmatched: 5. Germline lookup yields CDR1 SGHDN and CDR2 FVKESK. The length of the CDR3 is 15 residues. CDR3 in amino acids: CASSHLGQGKETQYF. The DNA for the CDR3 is TGTGCCAGCAGCCACCTAGGACAGGGGAAAGAGACCCAGTACTTC.

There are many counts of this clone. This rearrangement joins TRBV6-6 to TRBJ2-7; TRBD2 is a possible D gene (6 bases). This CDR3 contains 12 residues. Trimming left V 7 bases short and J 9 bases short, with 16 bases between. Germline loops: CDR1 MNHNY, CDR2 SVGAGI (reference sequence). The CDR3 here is CASTLLGGAQYF. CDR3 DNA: TGTGCCAGCACCCTGCTGGGAGGCGCGCAGTACTTC.

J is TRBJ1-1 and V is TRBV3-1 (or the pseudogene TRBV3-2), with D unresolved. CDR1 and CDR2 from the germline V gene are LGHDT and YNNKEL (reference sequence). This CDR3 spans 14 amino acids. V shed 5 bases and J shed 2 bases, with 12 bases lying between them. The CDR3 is CASSSPLSNTEAFF. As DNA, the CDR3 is TGTGCCAGCAGCTCTCCTCTGAGTAACACTGAAGCTTTCTTT.

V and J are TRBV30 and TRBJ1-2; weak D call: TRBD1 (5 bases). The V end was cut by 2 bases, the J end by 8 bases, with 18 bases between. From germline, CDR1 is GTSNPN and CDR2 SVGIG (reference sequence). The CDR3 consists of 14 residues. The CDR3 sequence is CAWSLGQGAKGYTF. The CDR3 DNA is TGTGCCTGGAGTTTGGGGCAAGGGGCGAAGGGCTACACCTTC.

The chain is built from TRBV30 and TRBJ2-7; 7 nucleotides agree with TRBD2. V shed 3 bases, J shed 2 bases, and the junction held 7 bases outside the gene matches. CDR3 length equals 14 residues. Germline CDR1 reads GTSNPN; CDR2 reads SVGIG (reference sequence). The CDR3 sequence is CAWSRGGGAYEQYF. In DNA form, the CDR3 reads TGTGCCTGGAGCCGGGGCGGGGGAGCCTACGAGCAGTACTTC.

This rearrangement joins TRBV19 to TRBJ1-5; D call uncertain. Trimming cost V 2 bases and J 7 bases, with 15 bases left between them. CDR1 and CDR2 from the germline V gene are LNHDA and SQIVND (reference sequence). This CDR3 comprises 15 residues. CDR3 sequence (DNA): TGTGCCAGTAGTATACCCGAAAACTACGGGCAGCCCCAGCATTTT. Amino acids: CASSIPENYGQPQHF.

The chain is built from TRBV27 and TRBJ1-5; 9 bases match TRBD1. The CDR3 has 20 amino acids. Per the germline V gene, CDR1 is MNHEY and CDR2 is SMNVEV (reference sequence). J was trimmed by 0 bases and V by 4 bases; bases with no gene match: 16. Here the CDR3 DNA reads TGTGCCAGCAGTTCTAAACTTCACAGGGGGCTGCCCTATAGCAATCAGCCCCAGCATTTT. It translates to CASSSKLHRGLPYSNQPQHF.

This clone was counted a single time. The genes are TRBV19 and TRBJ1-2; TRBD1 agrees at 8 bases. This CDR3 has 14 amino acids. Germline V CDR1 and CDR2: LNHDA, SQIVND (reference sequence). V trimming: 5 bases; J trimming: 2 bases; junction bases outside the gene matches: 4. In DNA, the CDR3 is TGTGCCAGTAGTGGACAGGGAAAAAACTATGGCTACACCTTC. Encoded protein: CASSGQGKNYGYTF.

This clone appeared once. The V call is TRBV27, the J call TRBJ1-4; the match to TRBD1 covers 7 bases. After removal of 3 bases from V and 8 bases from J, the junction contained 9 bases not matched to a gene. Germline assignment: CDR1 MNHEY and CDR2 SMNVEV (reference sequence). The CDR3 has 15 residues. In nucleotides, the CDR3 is TGTGCCAGCAGTTTCAGTCCACCGGGACAGGAAAAACTGTTTTTT. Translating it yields CASSFSPPGQEKLFF. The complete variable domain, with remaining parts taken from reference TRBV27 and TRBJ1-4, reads EAQVTQNPRYLITVTGKKLTVTCSQNMNHEYMSWYRQDPGLGLRQIYYSMNVEVTDKGDVPEGYKVSRKEKRNFPLILESPSPNQTSLYFCASSFSPPGQEKLFFGSGTQLSVL.

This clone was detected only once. CDR3 DNA sequence: TGTGCCTGGAGTGACCTATACGAGCAGTACTTC. It is translated as CAWSDLYEQYF. V is TRBV30 and J is TRBJ2-7; D gene unclear. Trimming took off 1 base at V and 4 bases at J, with 5 bases between the two ends. This CDR3 has 11 amino acids. Germline V gene sequence: CDR1 GTSNPN, CDR2 SVGIG (reference sequence).

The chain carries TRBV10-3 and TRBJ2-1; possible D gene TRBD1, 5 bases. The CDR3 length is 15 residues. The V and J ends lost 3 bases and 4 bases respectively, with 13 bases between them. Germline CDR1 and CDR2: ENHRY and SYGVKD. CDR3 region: CAISDPTVIYNEQFF. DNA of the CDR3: TGTGCCATCAGTGATCCGACAGTAATATACAATGAGCAGTTCTTC.

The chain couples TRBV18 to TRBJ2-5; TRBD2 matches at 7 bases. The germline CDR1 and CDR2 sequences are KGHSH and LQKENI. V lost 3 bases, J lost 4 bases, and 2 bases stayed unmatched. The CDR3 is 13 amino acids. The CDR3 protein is CASSPGLGETQYF. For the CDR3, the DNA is TGTGCCAGCTCACCCGGACTAGGAGAGACCCAGTACTTC.

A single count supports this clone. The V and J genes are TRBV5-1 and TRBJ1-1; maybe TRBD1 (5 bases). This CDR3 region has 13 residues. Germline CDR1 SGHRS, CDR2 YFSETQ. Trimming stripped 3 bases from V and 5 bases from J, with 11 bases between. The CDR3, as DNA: TGCGCCAGCAGCTCCCAGGGTGGGACTGAAGCTTTCTTT. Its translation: CASSSQGGTEAFF.

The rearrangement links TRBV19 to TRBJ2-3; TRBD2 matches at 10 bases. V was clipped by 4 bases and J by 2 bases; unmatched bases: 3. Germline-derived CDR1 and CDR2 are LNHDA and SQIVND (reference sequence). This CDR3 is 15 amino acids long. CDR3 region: CASSSGLAATDTQYF. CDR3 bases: TGTGCCAGTAGTAGTGGACTAGCGGCCACAGATACGCAGTATTTT.

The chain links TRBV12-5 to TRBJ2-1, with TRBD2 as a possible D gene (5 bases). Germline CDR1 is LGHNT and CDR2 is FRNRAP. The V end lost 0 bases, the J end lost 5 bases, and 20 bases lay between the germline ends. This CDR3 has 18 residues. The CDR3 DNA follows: TGTGCTAGTGGTTTGGTACTAGGGAGAAAGGGTCTGGACAATGAGCAGTTCTTC. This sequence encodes CASGLVLGRKGLDNEQFF.

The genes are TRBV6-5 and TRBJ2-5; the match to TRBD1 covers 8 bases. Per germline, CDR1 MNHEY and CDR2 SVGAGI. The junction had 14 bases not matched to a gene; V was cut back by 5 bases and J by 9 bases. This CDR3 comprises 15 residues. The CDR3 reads CASSPRTGRWEAQYF. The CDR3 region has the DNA TGTGCCAGCAGTCCGCGGACAGGGAGGTGGGAGGCCCAGTACTTC.

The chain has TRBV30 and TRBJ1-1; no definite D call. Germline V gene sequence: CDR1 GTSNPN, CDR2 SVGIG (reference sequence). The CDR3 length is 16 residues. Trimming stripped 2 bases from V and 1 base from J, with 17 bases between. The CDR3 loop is CAWSKAGPTPNTEAFF. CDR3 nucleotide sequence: TGTGCCTGGAGTAAGGCGGGCCCTACTCCGAACACTGAAGCTTTCTTT. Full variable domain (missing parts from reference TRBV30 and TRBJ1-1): SQTIHQWPATLVQPVGSPLSLECTVEGTSNPNLYWYRQAAGRGLQLLFYSVGIGQISSEVPQNLSASRPQDRQFILSSKKLLLSDSGFYLCAWSKAGPTPNTEAFFGQGTRLTVV.

This CDR3 is CASSPGRVSTGELFF. The CDR3 nucleotides are TGTGCCAGCTCACCAGGCAGGGTATCCACCGGGGAGCTGTTTTTT. This chain links TRBV18 with TRBJ2-2, with D possibly TRBD1 on 5 matching bases. The germline V gene encodes CDR1 KGHSH and CDR2 LQKENI. The CDR3 sequence is 15 residues long. The germline V and J ends were trimmed by 2 bases and 4 bases, with 11 bases remaining between them.

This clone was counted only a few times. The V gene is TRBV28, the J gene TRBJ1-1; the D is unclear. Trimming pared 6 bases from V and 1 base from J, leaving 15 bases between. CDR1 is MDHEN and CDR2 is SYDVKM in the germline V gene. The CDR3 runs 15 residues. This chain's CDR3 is CASRPLAGKNTEAFF. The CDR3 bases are TGTGCCAGCAGGCCACTGGCGGGTAAGAACACTGAAGCTTTCTTT.

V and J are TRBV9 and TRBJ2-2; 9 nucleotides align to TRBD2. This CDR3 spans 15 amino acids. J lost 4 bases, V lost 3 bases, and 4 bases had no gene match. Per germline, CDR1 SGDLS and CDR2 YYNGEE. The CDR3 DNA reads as TGTGCCAGCAGCGCTAGCGGGGCCCCCACCGGGGAGCTGTTTTTT. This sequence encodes CASSASGAPTGELFF.

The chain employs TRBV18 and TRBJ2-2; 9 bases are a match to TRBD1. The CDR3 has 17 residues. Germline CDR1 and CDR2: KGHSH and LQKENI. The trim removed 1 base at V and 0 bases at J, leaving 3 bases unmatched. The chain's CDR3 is CASSPLRTGANTGELFF. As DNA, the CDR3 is TGTGCCAGCTCACCACTTCGGACAGGGGCGAACACCGGGGAGCTGTTTTTT.

CDR3 in DNA: TGCGCCAGCAGCCAAACAGATTATAATTCACCCCTCCACTTT. This translates into CASSQTDYNSPLHF. The genes are TRBV10-2 and TRBJ1-6; D is unclear. CDR1 WSHSY and CDR2 SAAADI come from the germline V gene. The CDR3 covers 14 residues. V dropped 6 bases and J dropped 4 bases, with 10 bases sitting between them.

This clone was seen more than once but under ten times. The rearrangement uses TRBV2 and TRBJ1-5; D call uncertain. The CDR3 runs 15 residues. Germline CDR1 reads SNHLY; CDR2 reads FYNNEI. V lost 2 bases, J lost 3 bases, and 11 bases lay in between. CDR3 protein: CASSETLTANQPQHF. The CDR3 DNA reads TGTGCCAGCAGTGAAACTCTGACTGCCAATCAGCCCCAGCATTTT. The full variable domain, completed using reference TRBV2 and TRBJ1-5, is EPEVTQTPSHQVTQMGQEVILRCVPISNHLYFYWYRQILGQKVEFLVSFYNNEISEKSEIFDDQFSVERPDGSNFTLKIRSTKLEDSAMYFCASSETLTANQPQHFGDGTRLSIL.

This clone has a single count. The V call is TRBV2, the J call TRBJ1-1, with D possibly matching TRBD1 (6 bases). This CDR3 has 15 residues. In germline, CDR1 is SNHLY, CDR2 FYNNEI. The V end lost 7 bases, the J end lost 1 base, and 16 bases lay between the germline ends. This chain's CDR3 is CASKGEQVSNTEAFF. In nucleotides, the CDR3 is TGTGCCAGCAAGGGGGAACAGGTGTCGAACACTGAAGCTTTCTTT.

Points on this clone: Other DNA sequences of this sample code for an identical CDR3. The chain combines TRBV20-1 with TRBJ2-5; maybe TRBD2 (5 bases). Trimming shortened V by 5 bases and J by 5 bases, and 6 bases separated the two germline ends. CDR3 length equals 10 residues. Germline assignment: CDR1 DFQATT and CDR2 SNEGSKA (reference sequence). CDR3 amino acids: CSAGGETQYF. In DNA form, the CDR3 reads TGCAGTGCTGGCGGGGAGACCCAGTACTTC.

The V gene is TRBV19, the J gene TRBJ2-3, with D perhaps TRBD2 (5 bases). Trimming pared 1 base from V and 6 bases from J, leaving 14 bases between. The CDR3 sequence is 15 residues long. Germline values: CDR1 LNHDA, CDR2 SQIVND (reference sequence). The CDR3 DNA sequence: TGTGCCAGTAGTATAGGAGGGCAAAGCGTGGATACGCAGTATTTT. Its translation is CASSIGGQSVDTQYF.

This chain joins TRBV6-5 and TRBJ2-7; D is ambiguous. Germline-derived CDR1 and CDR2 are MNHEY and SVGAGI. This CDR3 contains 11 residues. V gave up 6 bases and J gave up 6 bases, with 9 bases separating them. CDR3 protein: CASSSRSEQYF. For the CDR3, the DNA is TGTGCCAGCAGCTCAAGGAGCGAGCAGTACTTC.

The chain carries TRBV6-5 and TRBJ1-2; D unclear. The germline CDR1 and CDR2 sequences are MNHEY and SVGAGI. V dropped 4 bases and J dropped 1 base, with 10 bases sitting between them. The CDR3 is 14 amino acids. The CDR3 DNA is TGTGCCAGCAGTTCGAACAGTGTTAACTATGGCTACACCTTC. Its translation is CASSSNSVNYGYTF.

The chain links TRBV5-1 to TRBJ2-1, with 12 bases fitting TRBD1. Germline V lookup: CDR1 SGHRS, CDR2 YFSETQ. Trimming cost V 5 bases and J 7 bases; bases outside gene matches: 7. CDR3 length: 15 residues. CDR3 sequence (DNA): TGCGCCAGCAGGCCCGGGACAGGGGGCCGGAATGAGCAGTTCTTC. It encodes CASRPGTGGRNEQFF.

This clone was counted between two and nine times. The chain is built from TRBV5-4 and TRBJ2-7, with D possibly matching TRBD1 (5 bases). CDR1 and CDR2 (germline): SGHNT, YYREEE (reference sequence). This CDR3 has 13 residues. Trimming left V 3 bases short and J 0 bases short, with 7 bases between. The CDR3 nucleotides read TGTGCCAGCAGCTCCGACAGCTCCTACGAGCAGTACTTC. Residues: CASSSDSSYEQYF.

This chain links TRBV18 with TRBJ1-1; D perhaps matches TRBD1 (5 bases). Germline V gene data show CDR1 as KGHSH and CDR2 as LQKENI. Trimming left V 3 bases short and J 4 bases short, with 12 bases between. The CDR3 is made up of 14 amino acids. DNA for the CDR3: TGTGCCAGCTCACCCCAGGGTCAGGGCACTGAAGCTTTCTTT. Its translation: CASSPQGQGTEAFF.